The subject of this entry is one T cell receptor beta chain. These data originate in a study of shared clonotypes between healthy human individuals. In the original analysis: Junction-only sequences without quality scores were provided by ImmunoSEQ, so filtering was different. Only in-frame clones appear in the TCRdb table, and some are missing; sequencing was by immunoSEQ multiplex PCR. The DNA was the basis for D and trimming; V, J and clone size are from that table. The sample consists of about 2.3 million clones, 85% to 95% of them appearing once. The CDR3 has 16 amino acids. Between the trimmed V and J ends, which lost 3 bases and 6 bases, there was a span of 20 bases. Germline V gene data show CDR1 as SGHRS and CDR2 as YFSETQ.

Specimen: naive CD4+ T cells from PBMCs. As to subset: CD45RA+ positively selected. The rearrangement uses TRBV5-1 and TRBJ2-3; tentative D call: TRBD1 (6 bases). This receptor was taken from a man between 18 and 35 years old in good health. Some clones in this sample may be carry-over from other donors' samples. CDR3 protein: CASSSSSRGLVDTQYF. The CDR3 DNA sequence: TGCGCCAGCAGCTCCTCTAGTAGGGGGTTGGTGGATACGCAGTATTTT.